This T cell receptor (beta chain) was documented in a study of intratumoral heterogeneity in liver cancer. General study points: Regional tumor-infiltrating lymphocyte burden differences seen by RNA-seq were reportedly confirmed using TCR sequencing. Overall T cell clonality did not differ significantly between tumor regions in either sequenced patient. Region b showed significantly fewer unique T-cell clonal expansions than region a.

Tumour samples came from separate, distinct regions of the hepatocellular carcinoma nodule. Details on this clone: The antigen is undetermined.

CDR3 length: 12 amino acids. V gave up 2 bases and J gave up 2 bases, with 3 bases separating them. Sequencing was performed with immunoSEQ multiplex PCR; in TCRdb, only in-frame clones are kept and a portion is missing. The data show more than 2,500 clones, 60% to 80% seen once. This sequence originates from a woman in her 70s with hepatocellular carcinoma. Sequencing was performed on tumor tissue, taken before any cancer treatment. The chain carries TRBV12-3 or TRBV12-4 and TRBJ2-5; D remains unclear. CDR3 in amino acids: CASSLMQETQYF. The CDR3 nucleotides read TGTGCCAGCAGTTTAATGCAAGAGACCCAGTACTTC.